This T cell receptor (beta chain) was captured by sequencing in a study of blood T cell repertoires in COVID-19. The ends were cut back, 1 base at V and 5 bases at J, with 8 bases in the middle. Germline V gene data show CDR1 as LGHNA and CDR2 as YNFKEQ. This CDR3 has 13 residues. In the original processing: By means of reference gene primer amplification, nucleated cell counts were estimated. Clones were sequenced by immunoSEQ multiplex PCR, and TCRdb holds only the in-frame ones, with some missing. Clonal size and the V and J genes are those of that table, whereas D and trimming came from the DNA. The sample has around 200,000 clones; about four fifths are singletons.

The TCR sequence derives from a woman aged 35 to 49 with active or convalescent COVID-19. This sequence joins TRBV4-2 and TRBJ2-5; the D is unclear. Sequenced: peripheral blood. The CDR3 loop is CASSQAQEETQYF. In DNA form, the CDR3 reads TGTGCCAGCAGCCAAGCGCAAGAGGAGACCCAGTACTTC.